Sequencing of this T cell receptor beta chain was carried out in a study of blood T cell repertoires in COVID-19. The germline CDR1 and CDR2 sequences are MNHNS and SASEGT. Trimming took 2 bases from V and 6 from J, leaving 17 bases between them. This CDR3 comprises 16 residues. In the study's own analysis: Amplified reference gene primers provided the basis for estimating nucleated cell counts. Assay: immunoSEQ multiplex PCR; the TCRdb copy retains only in-frame clones and omits some. The D gene and trimming were derived from the DNA, and the V and J assignments and clone size from that table. The sample lists about 110,000 clones; 84% were seen once.

The sequence derives from a woman of 80 years or more with active or convalescent COVID-19. Sequenced input: peripheral blood. The chain uses TRBV6-1 and TRBJ1-5; no reliable D call. This CDR3 is CASSELGRRTVQPQHF. The CDR3 DNA follows: TGTGCCAGCAGTGAATTAGGGCGGAGGACGGTTCAGCCCCAGCATTTT.